These 28 T cell receptor beta chains came from one sample sequenced in a study of blood T cell repertoires in COVID-19. Measured with immunoSEQ multiplex PCR; TCRdb has only the in-frame clones, and not every one. The table lists 59,000 or so clones, over 75% of them singletons. Sequenced input: peripheral blood. The receptors come from a man aged 60 to 69 with acute or convalescent COVID-19.

This clone was seen just once. The chain joins TRBV5-5 to TRBJ2-1; TRBD2 is a possible D gene (6 bases). This CDR3 contains 15 residues. Germline CDR1 SGHKS, CDR2 YYEKEE (reference sequence). The V end lost 4 bases, the J end lost 0 bases, and 11 bases lay between the germline ends. Here the CDR3 DNA reads TGTGCCAGCAGCGCCAGCGGGTTCTCCTACAATGAGCAGTTCTTC. Amino acid sequence: CASSASGFSYNEQFF.

The CDR3 DNA sequence: TGTGCCATCAGTGATGAACACGACTATGGCTACACCTTC. It is translated as CAISDEHDYGYTF. The rearrangement links TRBV10-3 to TRBJ1-2; D call uncertain. Trimming cost V 3 bases and J 3 bases, with 8 bases left between them. CDR1 ENHRY and CDR2 SYGVKD come from the germline V gene. The CDR3 sequence is 13 residues long.

In DNA, the CDR3 is TGTGCCAGCAGCTTGGGACAGTCTCCCACAGATACGCAGTATTTT. As protein: CASSLGQSPTDTQYF. J is TRBJ2-3 and V is TRBV7-6; 7 bases map to TRBD1. From germline, CDR1 is SGHVS and CDR2 FNYEAQ. The junction had 5 bases not matched to a gene; V was cut back by 3 bases and J by 2 bases. This CDR3 comprises 15 residues.

CDR3 DNA sequence: TGTGCCAGTAGTCCGATAGGGGCCGGGGAGCTGTTTTTT. This translates into CASSPIGAGELFF. This chain links TRBV19 with TRBJ2-2; weak D call: TRBD1 (5 bases). The V gene's germline CDR1 is LNHDA and CDR2 SQIVND (reference sequence). The CDR3 extends over 13 amino acids. V lost 5 bases and J lost 6, with 10 bases in between.

The sample holds a few counts of this clone. J is TRBJ2-5 and V is TRBV4-1; D gene unclear. Trimming cost V 1 base and J 4 bases, with 13 bases left between them. There are 15 residues in the CDR3. In germline, CDR1 is MGHRA, CDR2 YSYEKL. CDR3 loop: CASSQGPASGETQYF. As DNA, the CDR3 is TGCGCCAGCAGCCAAGGACCGGCTTCGGGAGAGACCCAGTACTTC.

The sample holds a few counts of this clone. The V and J genes are TRBV7-2 and TRBJ2-7; 9 bases are a match to TRBD1. Germline V gene data show CDR1 as SGHTA and CDR2 as FQGNSA. J lost 0 bases, V lost 2 bases, and 8 bases had no gene match. CDR3 length: 17 residues. This chain's CDR3 is CASSLRGGTGSSYEQYF. The CDR3 region has the DNA TGTGCCAGCAGCTTAAGAGGGGGGACAGGGAGCTCCTACGAGCAGTACTTC. The whole variable domain, filled in from reference TRBV7-2 and TRBJ2-7, reads GAGVSQSPSNKVTEKGKDVELRCDPISGHTALYWYRQSLGQGLEFLIYFQGNSAPDKSGLPSDRFSAERTGGSVSTLTIQRTQQEDSAVYLCASSLRGGTGSSYEQYFGPGTRLTVT.

The CDR3 coding sequence is TGTGCCAGCACCGCGGGGAGGGCTAACTATGGCTACACCTTC. As protein: CASTAGRANYGYTF. This chain uses TRBV2 with TRBJ1-2; D not resolved. With 7 bases removed from V and 0 bases from J, the gap between germline ends came to 12 bases. The CDR3 spans 14 residues. Germline V gene lookup returns CDR1 SNHLY and CDR2 FYNNEI.

This clone was detected a few times. This chain links TRBV7-9 with TRBJ2-1; 7 bases map to TRBD1. V lost 2 bases, J lost 9 bases, and 13 bases stayed unmatched. Germline V gene lookup returns CDR1 SEHNR and CDR2 FQNEAQ (reference sequence). This CDR3 contains 16 residues. This chain's CDR3 is CASSLTKGQRGVEQFF. CDR3 in DNA: TGTGCCAGCAGCTTAACTAAGGGACAGCGAGGGGTTGAGCAGTTCTTC.

J is TRBJ2-7 and V is TRBV5-1; 11 positions agree with TRBD2. Germline trimming cut 0 bases from V and 6 bases from J; bases unmatched to any gene: 5. This CDR3 is 15 amino acids long. The germline V gene encodes CDR1 SGHRS and CDR2 YFSETQ. In nucleotides, the CDR3 is TGCGCCAGCAGCTTGGAACTAGCGGGGGATCGCGAGCAGTACTTC. Protein: CASSLELAGDREQYF. The whole variable domain, remainder taken from reference TRBV5-1 and TRBJ2-7, is KAGVTQTPRYLIKTRGQQVTLSCSPISGHRSVSWYQQTPGQGLQFLFEYFSETQRNKGNFPGRFSGRQFSNSRSEMNVSTLELGDSALYLCASSLELAGDREQYFGPGTRLTVT.

J is TRBJ2-3 and V is TRBV6-6; 8 positions match TRBD1. This CDR3 comprises 16 residues. With V trimmed by 7 bases and J by 4 bases, 13 bases remained unmatched. CDR1 is MNHNY, CDR2 SVGAGI, per germline (reference sequence). CDR3 DNA: TGTGCCAGCACACCCCTCCTGACAGGGGCACCAGATACGCAGTATTTT. Its protein product is CASTPLLTGAPDTQYF.

The rearrangement links TRBV30 to TRBJ1-6, with D uncertain. The CDR3 covers 13 residues. Germline V gene sequence: CDR1 GTSNPN, CDR2 SVGIG (reference sequence). V was pared by 2 bases and J by 7 bases, with 9 bases between. The CDR3 here is CAWSMGRNSPLHF. DNA for the CDR3: TGTGCCTGGAGTATGGGCAGGAATTCACCCCTCCACTTT.

The gene calls are TRBV10-3 and TRBJ2-7, with a weak D call TRBD1 (5 bases). The germline CDR1 and CDR2 sequences are ENHRY and SYGVKD. The V end lost 5 bases, the J end lost 6 bases, and 14 bases lay between the germline ends. CDR3 length equals 13 residues. The chain's CDR3 is CAISQATQGEQYF. CDR3 in DNA: TGTGCCATCAGTCAGGCGACCCAGGGCGAGCAGTACTTC.

The chain links TRBV5-1 to TRBJ2-1; D may be TRBD2 (7 bases). The CDR3 is made up of 16 amino acids. CDR1 and CDR2 from the germline V gene are SGHRS and YFSETQ. Between the trimmed V and J ends, which lost 7 bases and 7 bases, there was a span of 24 bases. The CDR3 bases are TGCGCCAGCCAAGTATCCGGGGGGAGTACAGGGAATGAGCAGTTCTTC. This codes for CASQVSGGSTGNEQFF.

A single count supports this clone. The J gene is TRBJ1-5, the V gene TRBV18, with D maybe TRBD1 (5 bases). The CDR3 is made up of 16 amino acids. CDR1 KGHSH and CDR2 LQKENI come from the germline V gene. Between the trimmed V and J ends, which lost 8 bases and 2 bases, there was a span of 19 bases. This CDR3 reads CASRGDSPMRNQPQHF. CDR3 nucleotide sequence: TGTGCCAGCCGGGGGGACTCTCCGATGCGCAATCAGCCCCAGCATTTT.

This rearrangement joins TRBV2 to TRBJ1-2, with 8 bases identical to TRBD1. The CDR3 is 13 residues long. The trim removed 6 bases at V and 2 bases at J, leaving 2 bases unmatched. Germline CDR1 SNHLY, CDR2 FYNNEI. This CDR3 is CASRRQGNYGYTF. Here the CDR3 DNA reads TGTGCCAGCAGACGACAGGGGAACTATGGCTACACCTTC.

This sequence joins TRBV20-1 and TRBJ1-1; D gene ambiguous. V lost 3 bases and J lost 5, with 7 bases in between. The CDR3 consists of 11 residues. From germline, CDR1 is DFQATT and CDR2 SNEGSKA (reference sequence). CDR3 in amino acids: CSASERTEAFF. In nucleotides, the CDR3 is TGCAGTGCTAGTGAACGGACTGAAGCTTTCTTT.

The chain carries TRBV11-1 and TRBJ2-1; 9 nucleotides match TRBD2. Trimming at V came to 5 bases and at J to 9 bases, leaving 14 bases not matched to a gene. This CDR3 has 16 residues. CDR1 is SGHAT, CDR2 FQDESV, per germline (reference sequence). CDR3 loop: CASSPWSSGERSEQFF. The CDR3 bases are TGTGCCAGCAGCCCGTGGTCTAGCGGGGAGCGGAGTGAGCAGTTCTTC. The full variable domain, its missing parts supplied by reference TRBV11-1 and TRBJ2-1, is EAEVAQSPRYKITEKSQAVAFWCDPISGHATLYWYRQILGQGPELLVQFQDESVVDDSQLPKDRFSAERLKGVDSTLKIQPAELGDSAMYLCASSPWSSGERSEQFFGPGTRLTVL.

The chain is built from TRBV2 and TRBJ2-3; maybe TRBD1 (6 bases). The CDR3 contains 19 residues. Trimming stripped 6 bases from V and 6 bases from J, with 31 bases between. Germline CDR1 reads SNHLY; CDR2 reads FYNNEI. CDR3 loop: CASSQTPLKRGLTGDTQYF. The CDR3 DNA follows: TGTGCCAGCAGCCAGACGCCACTCAAGAGGGGGTTGACTGGGGATACGCAGTATTTT.

CDR3 sequence: CASRGAGTGQETQYF. The CDR3 bases are TGTGCCAGCAGGGGGGCAGGGACGGGGCAAGAGACCCAGTACTTC. The V gene is TRBV27, the J gene TRBJ2-5, with D tentatively TRBD1 (6 bases). Trimming stripped 6 bases from V and 2 bases from J, with 16 bases between. This CDR3 has 15 amino acids. In germline, CDR1 is MNHEY, CDR2 SMNVEV (reference sequence).

This CDR3 reads CASSLARGVQETQYF. The CDR3 region has the DNA TGTGCCAGCAGCTTAGCAAGGGGCGTCCAAGAGACCCAGTACTTC. The rearrangement links TRBV7-6 to TRBJ2-5; possibly TRBD1 for D (5 bases). V was shortened by 0 bases and J by 1 base, with 9 bases between the two germline ends. The CDR3 spans 15 residues. Germline lookup yields CDR1 SGHVS and CDR2 FNYEAQ. Drawing the rest from reference TRBV7-6 and TRBJ2-5, the complete variable domain is GAGVSQSPRYKVTKRGQDVALRCDPISGHVSLYWYRQALGQGPEFLTYFNYEAQQDKSGLPNDRFSAERPEGSISTLTIQRTEQRDSAMYRCASSLARGVQETQYFGPGTRLLVL.

The V and J genes are TRBV5-1 and TRBJ1-1; TRBD1 aligns across 9 bases. Germline trimming cut 2 bases from V and 4 bases from J; bases unmatched to any gene: 6. This CDR3 region has 15 residues. Germline values: CDR1 SGHRS, CDR2 YFSETQ. CDR3 amino acids: CASSFRTGDSTEAFF. The DNA for the CDR3 is TGCGCCAGCAGCTTCAGGACAGGGGATAGCACTGAAGCTTTCTTT.

Here the CDR3 reads CASSGTSGGASEQFF. CDR3 bases: TGTGCCAGCAGTGGAACTAGCGGGGGGGCTTCTGAGCAGTTCTTC. The chain employs TRBV2 and TRBJ2-1; 13 bases map to TRBD2. The trim removed 4 bases at V and 9 bases at J, leaving 6 bases unmatched. Germline V gene lookup returns CDR1 SNHLY and CDR2 FYNNEI. The CDR3 runs to 15 residues. Full variable domain (missing parts from reference TRBV2 and TRBJ2-1): EPEVTQTPSHQVTQMGQEVILRCVPISNHLYFYWYRQILGQKVEFLVSFYNNEISEKSEIFDDQFSVERPDGSNFTLKIRSTKLEDSAMYFCASSGTSGGASEQFFGPGTRLTVL.

The chain links TRBV28 to TRBJ2-7; TRBD1 aligns across 10 bases. Germline CDR1 and CDR2: MDHEN and SYDVKM. The length of the CDR3 is 15 residues. V gave up 4 bases and J gave up 2 bases; unmatched junction bases: 5. The CDR3 reads CASSSYGQGAYEQYF. The CDR3 nucleotides are TGTGCCAGCAGTTCCTACGGACAGGGGGCCTACGAGCAGTACTTC.

This clone showed up just a few times. This CDR3 is CASSPAGYMQTQYF. The CDR3 coding sequence is TGTGCCAGCAGTCCAGCAGGGTATATGCAGACCCAGTACTTC. The chain is built from TRBV6-2 or TRBV6-3 and TRBJ2-5; D might be TRBD1 (5 bases). Germline loops: CDR1 MNHEY, CDR2 SVGEGT. V was clipped by 5 bases and J by 6 bases, with 16 bases between them. This CDR3 contains 14 residues.

The gene calls are TRBV11-2 and TRBJ2-3; 7 nucleotides agree with TRBD1. CDR1 SGHAT and CDR2 FQNNGV come from the germline V gene. Trimming removed 1 base from V and 1 base from J; junction bases left unmatched: 5. The CDR3 sequence is 16 residues long. CDR3 in DNA: TGTGCCAGCAGCTTAGGCCAGGGGGTCGGCACAGATACGCAGTATTTT. Amino acids: CASSLGQGVGTDTQYF. Supplemented by reference TRBV11-2 and TRBJ2-3, the full variable domain reads EAGVAQSPRYKIIEKRQSVAFWCNPISGHATLYWYQQILGQGPKLLIQFQNNGVVDDSQLPKDRFSAERLKGVDSTLKIQPAKLEDSAVYLCASSLGQGVGTDTQYFGPGTRLTVL.

In this sample, this clone turned up once. The CDR3 protein is CASSYGGTVGYEQYF. DNA for the CDR3: TGTGCCAGCAGTTACGGGGGGACTGTGGGCTACGAGCAGTACTTC. The chain links TRBV6-5 to TRBJ2-7; tentatively, D is TRBD2 (6 bases). V was pared by 2 bases and J by 3 bases, with 14 bases between. This CDR3 region has 15 residues. The germline V gene has CDR1 MNHEY and CDR2 SVGAGI.

The V call is TRBV5-1, the J call TRBJ2-2, with 8 bases matching TRBD2. The CDR3 has 15 residues. In germline, CDR1 is SGHRS, CDR2 YFSETQ. Trimming took 4 bases from V and 1 from J; bases not matched to a gene: 3. The DNA for the CDR3 is TGCGCCAGCAGCCGGAGCGGGAGGAACACCGGGGAGCTGTTTTTT. As protein: CASSRSGRNTGELFF.

The gene calls are TRBV5-1 and TRBJ1-2; the D gene is possibly TRBD1 (6 bases). The CDR3 loop spans 15 amino acids. From germline, CDR1 is SGHRS and CDR2 YFSETQ. The V end was cut by 0 bases, the J end by 4 bases, with 13 bases between. Here the CDR3 DNA reads TGCGCCAGCAGCTTGGGAACAGGGATGCCCTATGGCTACACCTTC. This gives the protein CASSLGTGMPYGYTF.